One and the same sample provided the 20 T cell receptor beta chains below, sequenced in a study of early stage breast cancer tumors. Sequenced by immunoSEQ multiplex PCR; TCRdb stores in-frame clones only, minus some. Of around 31,000 clones listed, almost 75% are singletons. Source material: breast tumor tissue. These receptors were collected from a person under 45 with breast cancer.

The V call is TRBV6-1, the J call TRBJ2-1, with unresolved D. This CDR3 spans 14 amino acids. Germline-derived CDR1 and CDR2 are MNHNS and SASEGT. V gave up 2 bases and J gave up 6 bases, with 11 bases separating them. The CDR3 DNA sequence: TGTGCCAGCAGTGAACCTACAGACTTCAATGAGCAGTTCTTC. Protein: CASSEPTDFNEQFF.

A note on this clone: The junction departs from germline at one end; a sequencing error may be responsible. The V gene is TRBV6-4, the J gene TRBJ1-5; weak D call: TRBD1 (6 bases). The CDR3 totals 19 residues. Germline loops: CDR1 MRHNA, CDR2 SNTAGT. Here the CDR3 reads CASRDWSGSGAETDQPQHF. CDR3 sequence (DNA): TGTGCCAGCAGGGACTGGTCGGGTTCAGGGGCCGAAACGGATCAGCCCCAGCATTTT.

This chain connects TRBV29-1 to TRBJ1-4; possible D gene TRBD1, 5 bases. V dropped 7 bases and J dropped 7 bases, with 13 bases sitting between them. The CDR3 length is 12 residues. In germline, CDR1 is SQVTM, CDR2 ANQGSEA. The chain's CDR3 is CSGRDGSEKLFF. CDR3 DNA sequence: TGCAGCGGGCGGGACGGGAGTGAAAAACTGTTTTTT.

CDR3 bases: TGTGCCAGCAGCTTAGCGGTTGGGACACAATCCTACGAGCAGTACTTC. Translating it yields CASSLAVGTQSYEQYF. The J gene is TRBJ2-7, the V gene TRBV7-2; possible D gene TRBD1, 6 bases. CDR3 length: 16 residues. V was cut by 0 bases and J by 1 base, with 13 bases left in between. Germline CDR1 is SGHTA and CDR2 is FQGNSA. Together with reference TRBV7-2 and TRBJ2-7, the CDR3 gives the full variable domain: GAGVSQSPSNKVTEKGKDVELRCDPISGHTALYWYRQSLGQGLEFLIYFQGNSAPDKSGLPSDRFSAERTGGSVSTLTIQRTQQEDSAVYLCASSLAVGTQSYEQYFGPGTRLTVT.

This chain uses TRBV6-4 with TRBJ2-7; 9 nucleotides match TRBD1. The germline gives CDR1 MRHNA, CDR2 SNTAGT. J was trimmed by 2 bases and V by 6 bases; bases with no gene match: 20. The CDR3 spans 19 residues. CDR3 in DNA: TGTGCCAGCAGAGTGACTTGGACAGGGGTACCTCCTACGCCCTACGAGCAGTACTTC. This translates into CASRVTWTGVPPTPYEQYF.

V is TRBV20-1 and J is TRBJ2-7, with D hard to call. Germline V gene lookup returns CDR1 DFQATT and CDR2 SNEGSKA (reference sequence). The CDR3 contains 11 residues. V was clipped by 0 bases and J by 3 bases, with 3 bases between them. The CDR3 DNA follows: TGCAGTGCTAGAGACAGCTACGAGCAGTACTTC. As protein: CSARDSYEQYF.

This clone appeared once. The gene calls are TRBV6-5 and TRBJ2-4; 8 positions agree with TRBD1. The CDR3 is 15 amino acids. J was trimmed by 6 bases and V by 4 bases; bases with no gene match: 8. From germline, CDR1 is MNHEY and CDR2 SVGAGI. Here the CDR3 DNA reads TGTGCCAGCAGTTTGTATGGACAGGGAGGAAACATTCAGTACTTC. This codes for CASSLYGQGGNIQYF.

V usage is TRBV6-6 and J usage is TRBJ1-3, with TRBD1 as a possible D gene (5 bases). CDR3 length: 16 amino acids. Germline values: CDR1 MNHNY, CDR2 SVGAGI (reference sequence). Trimming shortened V by 1 base and J by 0 bases, and 10 bases separated the two germline ends. This chain's CDR3 is CASSYLGRSSGNTIYF. The CDR3, as DNA: TGTGCCAGCAGTTACTTGGGACGTTCCTCTGGAAACACCATATATTTT.

The genes are TRBV2 and TRBJ2-7; 7 bases are shared with TRBD2. Germline CDR1 reads SNHLY; CDR2 reads FYNNEI. The CDR3 contains 16 residues. The V and J ends lost 7 bases and 0 bases, in that order; junction bases with no gene match: 12. The CDR3: CASIPAGVQGSYEQYF. CDR3 bases: TGTGCCAGCATCCCCGCGGGAGTTCAGGGCTCCTACGAGCAGTACTTC.

The J gene is TRBJ2-7, the V gene TRBV11-2; 7 nucleotides match TRBD1. V trimming: 0 bases; J trimming: 2 bases; junction bases outside the gene matches: 13. The CDR3 runs 18 residues. In germline, CDR1 is SGHAT, CDR2 FQNNGV. The CDR3, as DNA: TGTGCCAGCAGCTTAGAGGCCCCCACGACAGGGTTCACCTACGAGCAGTACTTC. Translated: CASSLEAPTTGFTYEQYF.

J is TRBJ1-4 and V is TRBV6-5; no reliable D call. CDR1 is MNHEY, CDR2 SVGAGI, per germline. V was clipped by 2 bases and J by 6 bases, with 7 bases between them. The CDR3 extends over 13 amino acids. In DNA form, the CDR3 reads TGTGCCAGCAGTTACGCGGTTGATGAAAAACTGTTTTTT. Protein: CASSYAVDEKLFF.

J is TRBJ1-5 and V is TRBV6-5; tentatively, D is TRBD1 (6 bases). CDR3 length equals 13 residues. The V end lost 7 bases, the J end lost 3 bases, and 10 bases lay between the germline ends. Looked up from germline, CDR1 is MNHEY and CDR2 is SVGAGI. The CDR3 loop reads CASKQGTNQPQHF. CDR3 in DNA: TGTGCCAGCAAACAGGGTACCAATCAGCCCCAGCATTTT.

The chain carries TRBV7-2 and TRBJ1-1; D is undetermined. Trimming stripped 2 bases from V and 0 bases from J, with 10 bases between. CDR3 size: 15 residues. Germline assignment: CDR1 SGHTA and CDR2 FQGNSA. CDR3 nucleotides: TGTGCCAGCAGCTTATCAGGAGCAATGAACACTGAAGCTTTCTTT. This sequence encodes CASSLSGAMNTEAFF.

The J gene is TRBJ1-2, the V gene TRBV5-8, with D possibly matching TRBD1 (5 bases). V dropped 4 bases and J dropped 2 bases, with 9 bases sitting between them. The CDR3 totals 13 residues. Germline V gives CDR1 SGHTS, CDR2 YDEGEE. CDR3 nucleotide sequence: TGTGCCAGCAGCGAGGGACGGAACTATGGCTACACCTTC. Protein sequence: CASSEGRNYGYTF.

A few counts support this clone. The chain joins TRBV12-5 to TRBJ1-5; TRBD1 matches 7 bases. With 1 base clipped from V and 8 bases from J, the junction kept 8 bases outside the gene matches. Germline V gene data show CDR1 as LGHNT and CDR2 as FRNRAP. The CDR3 is made up of 15 amino acids. CDR3 coding DNA: TGTGCTAGTGGTTTGGGGGACAGTCCGGTCGAGCCCCAGCATTTT. This translates into CASGLGDSPVEPQHF.

The chain combines TRBV19 with TRBJ2-1; D may be TRBD2 (5 bases). V lost 3 bases, J lost 0 bases, and 15 bases lay in between. This CDR3 comprises 17 residues. The germline gives CDR1 LNHDA, CDR2 SQIVND (reference sequence). In DNA, the CDR3 is TGTGCCAGTAGTATTGGACTTTGGCTACTCTCCTACAATGAGCAGTTCTTC. Its translation: CASSIGLWLLSYNEQFF.

The genes are TRBV6-1 and TRBJ2-5; weak D call: TRBD2 (5 bases). The germline gives CDR1 MNHNS, CDR2 SASEGT. The V end lost 7 bases, the J end lost 5 bases, and 17 bases lay between the germline ends. The CDR3 sequence is 14 residues long. The CDR3 here is CASTEGGNAETQYF. The CDR3 DNA reads TGTGCCAGCACCGAAGGAGGAAATGCGGAGACCCAGTACTTC.

The gene calls are TRBV11-2 and TRBJ1-1, with TRBD1 matching over 7 bases. CDR1 is SGHAT and CDR2 is FQNNGV in the germline V gene. This CDR3 contains 15 residues. V lost 3 bases, J lost 0 bases, and 4 bases stayed unmatched. The CDR3 DNA follows: TGTGCCAGCAGCTTCACAGGGGTTATGAACACTGAAGCTTTCTTT. Amino acid sequence: CASSFTGVMNTEAFF.

This clone was seen only once. J is TRBJ2-7 and V is TRBV9; the D is unclear. The CDR3 is 14 residues long. Trimming left V 4 bases short and J 1 base short, with 12 bases between. CDR1 is SGDLS, CDR2 YYNGEE, per germline. This CDR3 is CASSPRFASYEQYF. DNA for the CDR3: TGTGCCAGCAGCCCCCGGTTCGCTTCCTACGAGCAGTACTTC.

The table lists this clone with a count of one. This chain joins TRBV21-1 and TRBJ1-1; the table's D call, TRBD1, has no DNA check behind it. TRBV21-1 is given as a pseudogene. The CDR3 totals 20 residues. DNA of the CDR3: TGTGCCAGCAGCAAACTTGACCGGGACAGGAGACTTTGGCAAGACACTGAAGCTTTCTTT. It codes for CASSKLDRDRRLWQDTEAFF.